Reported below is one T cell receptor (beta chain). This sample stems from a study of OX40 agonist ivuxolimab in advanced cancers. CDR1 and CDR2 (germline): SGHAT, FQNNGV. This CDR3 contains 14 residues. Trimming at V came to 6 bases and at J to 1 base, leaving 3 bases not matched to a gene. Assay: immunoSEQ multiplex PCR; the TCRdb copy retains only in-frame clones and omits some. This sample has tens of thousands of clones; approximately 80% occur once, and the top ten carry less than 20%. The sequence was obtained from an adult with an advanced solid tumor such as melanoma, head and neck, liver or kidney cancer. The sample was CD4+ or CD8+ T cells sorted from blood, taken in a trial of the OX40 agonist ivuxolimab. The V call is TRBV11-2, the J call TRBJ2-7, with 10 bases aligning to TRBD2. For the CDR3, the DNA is TGTGCCAGCAGAACTAGCGGGACATCCTACGAGCAGTACTTC. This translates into CASRTSGTSYEQYF.